Detailed here is one T cell receptor (beta chain). Its cognate antigen is unknown. This CDR3 spans 15 amino acids. Germline assignment: CDR1 SNHLY and CDR2 FYNNEI. Trimming removed 5 bases from V and 6 bases from J; junction bases left unmatched: 11. The PCR ran on 60 Vbeta and 13 Jbeta primers. Some clones are missing from TCRdb's copy, which holds only in-frame ones; the method was immunoSEQ multiplex PCR. This sample has about 170,000 clones; 70% to 90% occur once, and the top ten carry 2.5% to 3%. This specimen belongs to a study of cytomegalovirus exposure and HLA in healthy donors. General observations from the study: The listing of roughly 160 TCR beta chains classed them as cytomegalovirus-associated. Presence/absence results assume similar sequencing depth per donor, which may not hold.

The chain has TRBV2 and TRBJ2-7, with TRBD2 identical over 9 bases. The receptor was derived from a man aged 30 to 39 in good health and CMV-seropositive. The specimen was PBMCs. The CDR3 loop is CASSRTSDHPREQYF. CDR3 nucleotide sequence: TGTGCCAGCAGTAGGACTAGCGACCACCCGCGCGAGCAGTACTTC.